What follows are 3 T cell receptor beta chains derived from one specimen sequenced in a study of spatial heterogeneity in lung cancer (dated 2019 in TCRdb). Overall results and qualifications from the work: The number of expanded intratumoral alpha and beta TCRs correlated with the tumor nonsynonymous mutation count.

No antigen is known for these receptors. What the time point label conveys for this sample: sample taken at primary tumor resection. The library was built by means of 5' RACE. Sequencing used a NextSeq 500. In-frame beta chains were kept once TCRdb had trimmed the public reads at Q25 with fastp and called clones with MiXCR. Merged by CDR3 protein, the rows form single entries marked with the most common genes and DNA. The table for this sample lists about 100,000 distinct CDR3 sequences; around 4.3% of them were counted only once. In total, the top ten clones hold 21% of the sample. This material consisted of lung tumor tissue, taken at surgery. The receptor set was obtained from a male donor with early-stage non-small cell lung cancer.

Ten or more counts support this clonotype. The J gene is TRBJ2-3, the V gene TRBV2; the D gene is possibly TRBD2 (6 bases). Trimming took off 9 bases at V and 4 bases at J, with 17 bases between the two ends. Germline CDR1 and CDR2: SNHLY and FYNNEI. The CDR3 consists of 14 residues. The CDR3 DNA reads TGTGCCAGTTGTGGGGGGACGACGGCAGATACGCAGTATTTT. It translates to CASCGGTTADTQYF.

The chain recombines TRBV7-6 with TRBJ2-3, with 14 bases aligning to TRBD2. V shed 1 base and J 1 base; nucleotides not matched to a gene: 4. The length of the CDR3 is 18 residues. Germline assignment: CDR1 SGHVS and CDR2 FNYEAQ. The DNA for the CDR3 is TGTGCCAGCAGCTTAGGACTAGCGGGGGGGACCCGCACAGATACGCAGTATTTT. Translating it yields CASSLGLAGGTRTDTQYF.

This clonotype was seen a few times. The chain carries TRBV29-1 and TRBJ2-5; 10 bases agree with TRBD2. V was pared by 6 bases and J by 2 bases, with 3 bases of the junction left unmatched. Germline V gives CDR1 SQVTM, CDR2 ANQGSEA. This CDR3 has 13 residues. For the CDR3, the DNA is TGCAGCGTGCGGACTAGCGGACAAGAGACCCAGTACTTC. Amino acid sequence: CSVRTSGQETQYF.